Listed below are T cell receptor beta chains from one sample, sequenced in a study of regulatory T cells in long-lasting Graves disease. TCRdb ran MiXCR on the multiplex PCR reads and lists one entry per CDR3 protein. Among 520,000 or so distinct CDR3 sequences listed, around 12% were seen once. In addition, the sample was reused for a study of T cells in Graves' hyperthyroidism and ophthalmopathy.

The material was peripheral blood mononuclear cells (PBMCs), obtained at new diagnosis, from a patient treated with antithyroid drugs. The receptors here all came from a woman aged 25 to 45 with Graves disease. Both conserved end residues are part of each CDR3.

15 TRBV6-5 CASSYVGQGKNIQYF
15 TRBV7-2 CASSLSLASTDTQYF
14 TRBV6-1 CASSEGGRGYGYTF
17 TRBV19 CASSKGFRGISNQAQHF
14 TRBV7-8 CASRGSRSYNEQFF
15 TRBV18 CASSPPNRSGEKLFF
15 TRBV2 CASTDIRGFYEKLFF
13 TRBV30 CAWRGFGNSPLHF
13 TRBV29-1 CSVLSVSQETQYF
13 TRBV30 CAWSVNSGNEQFF
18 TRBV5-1 CASSLVTGRDPYGEKLFF
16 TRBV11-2 CASSLGGSGNNQPQHF
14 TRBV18 CASSPRPGGNEAFF
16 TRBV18 CASSPSADITNYGYTF
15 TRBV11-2 CASSLIRSTNEKLFF
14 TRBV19 CASSFGLAGSEQFF
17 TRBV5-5 CASSPRDYLANTGELFF
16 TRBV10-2 CASSESGGQGSYEQYF
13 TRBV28 CASSFQDRGSYTF
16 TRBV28 CASSKGTLGSGYEQYF